The T cell receptor (beta chain) described here comes from a study of blood T cell repertoires in COVID-19. Study information: The origin of the acute and convalescent COVID-19 samples was the United States, Italy and Spain. Sources were T cells, B-cell-depleted T cells, or PBMCs; the material itself was cDNA or gDNA.

Looked up from germline, CDR1 is MDHEN and CDR2 is SYDVKM. The CDR3 sequence is 14 residues long. Losses at the gene ends were 11 bases for V and 4 bases for J; bases not matched to a gene: 8. Original processing methods: Amplification of reference gene primers provided the estimated nucleated cell counts. Sequenced by immunoSEQ multiplex PCR; TCRdb stores in-frame clones only, minus some. For V, J and clone size, that table is used; D and trimming come from the DNA. The data show about 140,000 clones, with less than 80% seen just once and 3% to 4.5% held by the top ten. V and J are TRBV28 and TRBJ2-5; 12 nucleotides agree with TRBD2. This TCR was recovered from a man aged 55 to 70 with acute or convalescent COVID-19. Sequenced: peripheral blood. CDR3 region: CALGASGRGETQYF. CDR3 DNA sequence: TGTGCCCTAGGGGCTAGCGGGAGGGGAGAGACCCAGTACTTC.